The clone carrying this TCR beta chain has just a few counts. Its antigen is unidentified. The CDR3 is 12 residues long. The germline gives CDR1 SGHRS, CDR2 YFSETQ. Trimming removed 4 bases from V and 0 bases from J, with 4 bases in between. This sample is drawn from a study of cytotoxic CD8 clonotypes in ibrutinib-treated CLL. Findings and limits, study-wide: A rise in clonality was seen at ibrutinib response, and a fall back toward baseline was seen at progression. Sample timing was unmatched between remission and later-progressing patients; lymph nodes unstudied. Baseline values of clonality outstripped age-matched healthy donors and followed circulating CD8+ T-cell counts.

Profiling relied on immunoSEQ multiplex PCR, and the TCRdb table lists in-frame clones only, not all of them. The data hold roughly 170,000 clones, with roughly four fifths observed a single time. The rearrangement joins TRBV5-1 to TRBJ2-5; D not certain. The sequence came from a human donor with chronic lymphocytic leukemia. The sample consisted of PBMCs, taken after 24 months of ibrutinib treatment. CDR3 amino acids: CASSRDQETQYF. The CDR3 DNA is TGCGCCAGCAGCCGGGACCAAGAGACCCAGTACTTC.